This entry concerns a single TCR beta chain. Its antigen remains unidentified. The data were obtained in a study of siplizumab effects on memory and regulatory T cells. Whole-study findings and limits: Major contributors to the alloresponse seemed to be naive T cells, which also appeared more diverse than memory cells. No assignable naive or memory phenotype existed for roughly 80-96% of proliferating CD4+ or CD8+ clones.

Deletions cut 0 bases from V and 6 bases from J, with 5 bases between. Germline-derived CDR1 and CDR2 are WSHSY and SAAADI. The CDR3 extends over 13 amino acids. Generated by immunoSEQ multiplex PCR, the TCRdb table keeps only in-frame clones and is missing some. The sample lists about 100,000 clones, 94% occurring once. This sequence joins TRBV10-2 and TRBJ2-2; TRBD1 might be the D (5 bases). Material for sequencing was non-Treg CD4+ T cells sorted from blood. This sequence was found in a human donor in good health. The CDR3 spells CASSESGAGELFF. The CDR3 nucleotides read TGCGCCAGCAGTGAGTCAGGGGCCGGGGAGCTGTTTTTT.